This record looks at one TCR beta chain sequence and its context. Its antigen is currently not known. Within one base of it there is no much larger clone, and no base qualities were kept. Whole blood was collected in K2EDTA tubes by collaborating institutions according to the institutions' own protocols. For TCRbeta analysis, collaborators shipped samples as frozen whole blood, isolated PBMCs, or DNA extracted from either of those sample types. The data were taken from a study of blood T cell repertoires in COVID-19 (dated by TCRdb to 2020 to 2022). Study-level background: Samples covering the acute and convalescent phases of COVID-19 were provided by collaborators in the United States, Italy and Spain. The prospective study material was composed of cDNA or gDNA derived from T cells, B-cell-depleted T cells, or PBMCs. Subjects who had been exposed to COVID-19, were actively infected with it, or had recovered from it provided the deeply sampled blood TCRbeta repertoires that made up the dataset. The repertoires were released in a freely available public database intended as a resource for research on the immune response to SARS-CoV-2. Samples came from the ongoing ImmuneRACE study (first 160 participants) plus 1,254 subjects from 6 global collaborators. The sample metadata nearly always contained a de-identified subject ID, COVID-19 status, age in years and sex. Where HLA class I and class II types were available, the types were taken from metadata supplied by the sample provider, not from assay-based typing. What the authors observed across the whole study: Clinical and demographic metadata were provided uncurated, with the amount varying by source and participant.

The cysteine opens and the phenylalanine closes a CDR3 of 15 amino acids. Kept here is only the CDR3 DNA, which spans 45 bases and is read in frame from base 1. CDR1 and CDR2, per the germline V gene (reference sequence), are LNHDA and SQIVND. Here V drops 4 bases and J drops 0 bases, and the junction holds 5 bases not matched to any gene. TCRbeta CDR3 regions were amplified from genomic DNA using the immunoSEQ Assay, a bias-controlled multiplex PCR. The published analysis was carried out like this. Within the assay, amplification of reference gene primers was used to estimate how many nucleated cells each sample contained. To quantify the absolute abundance of each unique TCRbeta CDR3 rearrangement, sequence reads were collapsed and filtered. Productive Simpson clonality was computed per sample as the square root of Simpson's diversity index over productive rearrangements. Not all clones reach the TCRdb copy of this immuneACCESS table, which keeps in-frame sequences only. Checked studies attribute under half of the gap to unresolved V genes and leave the rest unexplained. V and J calls and clone size come straight from that table; D and trimming were deduced from the DNA. In this sample the table shows 100,000 to 150,000 clones, around 80% of which occur a single time. 3.8% of the sample lies in the top ten.

The receptor was derived from a woman between 45 and 60 years old with acute or convalescent COVID-19. Sample: peripheral blood. The sequence is built from TRBV19 and TRBJ1-2, with 7 bases in between that match TRBD1. CDR3 reads: CASSRDRAANYGYTF. Read as DNA, the sequence is TGTGCCAGTAGTAGAGACAGGGCAGCTAACTATGGCTACACCTTC.